This T cell receptor (beta chain) appears in the sequencing data of a study of T cells in Graves' hyperthyroidism and ophthalmopathy. Amplified TCR beta CDR3 regions derived from RNA transcripts. The TCR CDR3 first-round RT-PCR relied on the HTBI primer set. TCRdb itself ran the multiplex PCR reads through MiXCR, one entry per CDR3 protein. The sample has 750,000 to 950,000 distinct CDR3 sequences; 35% to 45% are singletons. This CDR3 comprises 17 residues. The V gene's germline CDR1 is MNHEY and CDR2 SVGEGT. Trimming took 0 bases from V and 4 from J; bases not matched to a gene: 7. Stable Graves' hyperthyroidism denoted no ophthalmopathy progression over 18 months.

The sample consisted of blood. This sequence was found in a man aged 18 to 35 with Graves' hyperthyroidism. The chain is built from TRBV6-2 or TRBV6-3 and TRBJ1-1, with 11 bases matching TRBD1. CDR3 coding DNA: TGTGCCAGCAGTTACTCCGTCTCCGGGACAGGGGGCACTGAAGCTTTCTTT. It specifies CASSYSVSGTGGTEAFF.